This note documents a single T cell receptor (beta chain) sequence. The antigen remains undetermined. This sample was included in a study of immune evolution from preneoplasia to lung adenocarcinoma. The CDR3 is 14 amino acids. The ends were cut back, 6 bases at V and 4 bases at J, with 12 bases in the middle. Germline CDR1 is MNHEY and CDR2 is SVGAGI. Only in-frame clones appear in the TCRdb table, and some are missing; sequencing was by immunoSEQ multiplex PCR. The sample contains 4,000 or so clones, roughly 87% of which appear only once. Whole-study findings and limits: T cell clonality was higher in KRAS-mutant than EGFR-mutant or wild-type nodules. Later-stage lesions seemingly showed higher T cell density and diversity than normal lung.

The J gene is TRBJ2-2, the V gene TRBV6-5, with D perhaps matching TRBD2 (5 bases). The receptor comes from a person aged 65-85 years with invasive lung adenocarcinoma. The sample taken for sequencing was FFPE invasive lung adenocarcinoma tissue. The chain's CDR3 is CASSQRTLTGELFF. CDR3 coding DNA: TGTGCCAGCAGCCAGCGGACCCTCACCGGGGAGCTGTTTTTT.